The present TCR beta chain was sequenced within a study of PD-1 and CTLA-4 blockade in melanoma. This CDR3 has 14 amino acids. The germline gives CDR1 SEHNR, CDR2 FQNEAQ (reference sequence). V lost 2 bases, J lost 7 bases, and 6 bases stayed unmatched. Profiled with immunoSEQ multiplex PCR; TCRdb holds only in-frame clones, not every one. The sample includes 23,000 or so clones, around 88% of them seen just once. The chain carries TRBV7-9 and TRBJ1-1; 8 bases line up with TRBD1. This TCR came from a human donor with melanoma. The source material was CD8+ T cells from peripheral blood, sampled before anti-PD-1 treatment. This CDR3 reads CASSLSQGANEAFF. The CDR3 DNA reads TGTGCCAGCAGCTTATCCCAGGGGGCGAATGAAGCTTTCTTT.